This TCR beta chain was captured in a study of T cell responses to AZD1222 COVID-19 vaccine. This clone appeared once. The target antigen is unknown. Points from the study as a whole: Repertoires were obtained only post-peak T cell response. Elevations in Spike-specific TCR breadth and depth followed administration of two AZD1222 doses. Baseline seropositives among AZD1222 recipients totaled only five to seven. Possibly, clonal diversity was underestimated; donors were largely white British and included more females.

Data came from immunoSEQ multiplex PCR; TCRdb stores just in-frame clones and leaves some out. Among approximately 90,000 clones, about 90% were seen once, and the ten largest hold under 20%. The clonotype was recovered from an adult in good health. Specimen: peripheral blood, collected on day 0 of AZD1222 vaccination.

The CDR3 DNA is TGTGCCAGCAGCTTTAGACAGGTTGCAGATGAAGCTTTCTTT. This gives the protein CASSFRQVADEAFF. The chain joins TRBV6-5 to TRBJ1-1, with a tentative D call TRBD1 (6 bases). CDR1 MNHEY and CDR2 SVGAGI come from the germline V gene. CDR3 size: 14 residues. Trimming removed 6 bases at V and 7 bases at J, with 18 bases between.